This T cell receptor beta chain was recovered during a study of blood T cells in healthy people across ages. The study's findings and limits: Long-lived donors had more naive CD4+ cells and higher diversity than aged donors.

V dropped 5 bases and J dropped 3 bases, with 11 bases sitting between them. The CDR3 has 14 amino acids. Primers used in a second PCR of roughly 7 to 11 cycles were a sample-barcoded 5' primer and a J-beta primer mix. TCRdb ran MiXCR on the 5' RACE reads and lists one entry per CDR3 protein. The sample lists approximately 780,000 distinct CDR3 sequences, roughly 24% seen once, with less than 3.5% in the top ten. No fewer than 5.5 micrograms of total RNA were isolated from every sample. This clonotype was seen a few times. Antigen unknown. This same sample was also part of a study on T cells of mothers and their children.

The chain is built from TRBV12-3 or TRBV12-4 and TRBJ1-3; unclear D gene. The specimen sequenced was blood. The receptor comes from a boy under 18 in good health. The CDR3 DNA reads TGTGCCAGCAGTCTACGGTGGGTTGGAAACACCATATATTTT. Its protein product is CASSLRWVGNTIYF.